This TCR beta chain stems from a study of patients and donors after allogeneic stem cell transplantation. V was pared by 0 bases and J by 4 bases, with 10 bases of the junction left unmatched. Germline V gene sequence: CDR1 DFQATT, CDR2 SNEGSKA (reference sequence). This CDR3 comprises 16 residues. TCRdb reprocessed the RT-PCR reads via MiXCR and lists one record per CDR3 protein. Of about a million distinct CDR3 sequences in the sample, about a sixth were seen once. The specimen sequenced was blood, either unsorted or a sorted T cell fraction (not recorded which). The chain combines TRBV20-1 with TRBJ1-1; 8 nucleotides align to TRBD1. The TCR comes from a human donor who was either an allogeneic HSCT recipient or a stem cell or donor lymphocyte infusion donor (not recorded which). It is not recorded whose cells these are; they may come from a transplant donor. The CDR3 loop reads CSARDPQGARSTEAFF. CDR3 sequence (DNA): TGCAGTGCTAGAGATCCCCAGGGGGCGAGGAGCACTGAAGCTTTCTTT.